These 30 T cell receptor beta chains originate from one sample sequenced in a study of cytomegalovirus exposure and HLA in healthy donors. With 60 Vbeta and 13 Jbeta primers, the PCR was carried out. Assay: immunoSEQ multiplex PCR; the TCRdb copy retains only in-frame clones and omits some. Of 140,000 or so clones in the sample, 65% to 90% were seen once. The sample taken for sequencing was PBMCs. All receptors derive from a female donor in good health and CMV-seronegative.

The gene calls are TRBV27 and TRBJ1-5, with unresolved D. The germline V gene has CDR1 MNHEY and CDR2 SMNVEV (reference sequence). Trimming took off 0 bases at V and 3 bases at J, with 9 bases between the two ends. This CDR3 has 15 residues. CDR3 nucleotides: TGTGCCAGCAGTTTATCGGCACACTACAATCAGCCCCAGCATTTT. Encoded protein: CASSLSAHYNQPQHF.

This chain uses TRBV6-5 with TRBJ2-3, with a weak D call TRBD1 (6 bases). Per germline, CDR1 MNHEY and CDR2 SVGAGI. Trimming removed 2 bases from V and 0 bases from J, with 12 bases in between. The CDR3 consists of 16 residues. The CDR3 bases are TGTGCCAGCAGTTACACCGGGACAAGGAGCACAGATACGCAGTATTTT. Its protein is CASSYTGTRSTDTQYF.

The chain employs TRBV28 and TRBJ2-3, with a tentative D call TRBD2 (6 bases). V gave up 4 bases and J gave up 8 bases, with 16 bases separating them. The CDR3 covers 14 residues. Germline V lookup: CDR1 MDHEN, CDR2 SYDVKM. In DNA form, the CDR3 reads TGTGCCAGCAGTTCCATAATCGCGGAGGGTACGCAGTATTTT. It is translated as CASSSIIAEGTQYF.

This sequence joins TRBV10-3 and TRBJ2-5, with 7 nucleotides matching TRBD1. Germline V gene lookup returns CDR1 ENHRY and CDR2 SYGVKD. This CDR3 has 16 amino acids. V lost 3 bases, J lost 9 bases, and 16 bases stayed unmatched. CDR3 region: CAISEDSGTLTGAQYF. As DNA, the CDR3 is TGTGCCATCAGTGAAGACTCCGGGACCCTCACAGGGGCCCAGTACTTC.

This clone has only one observation. The rearrangement links TRBV28 to TRBJ2-7, with 10 bases lining up with TRBD2. V dropped 9 bases and J dropped 2; count of bases not matched to a gene: 4. Germline V lookup: CDR1 MDHEN, CDR2 SYDVKM. This CDR3 has 13 residues. DNA of the CDR3: TGTGCCAGTAGCGGGAGGAGTGCCTACGAGCAGTACTTC. It yields the protein CASSGRSAYEQYF. Combining the CDR3 with reference TRBV28 and TRBJ2-7 gives the whole variable domain DVKVTQSSRYLVKRTGEKVFLECVQDMDHENMFWYRQDPGLGLRLIYFSYDVKMKEKGDIPEGYSVSREKKERFSLILESASTNQTSMYLCASSGRSAYEQYFGPGTRLTVT.

The V gene is TRBV15, the J gene TRBJ2-3, with 8 positions matching TRBD2. V was clipped by 3 bases and J by 0 bases; unmatched bases: 8. The CDR3 is 17 amino acids. CDR1 and CDR2 (germline): LNHNV, YYDKDF (reference sequence). The CDR3 reads CATSRDRLAMSTDTQYF. DNA for the CDR3: TGTGCCACCAGCAGGGACAGACTAGCGATGAGCACAGATACGCAGTATTTT. Supplemented by reference TRBV15 and TRBJ2-3, the full variable domain reads DAMVIQNPRYQVTQFGKPVTLSCSQTLNHNVMYWYQQKSSQAPKLLFHYYDKDFNNEADTPDNFQSRRPNTSFCFLDIRSPGLGDTAMYLCATSRDRLAMSTDTQYFGPGTRLTVL.

The chain combines TRBV2 with TRBJ2-1; 9 bases line up with TRBD2. This CDR3 has 16 residues. Trimming took 5 bases from V and 2 from J; bases not matched to a gene: 7. In germline, CDR1 is SNHLY, CDR2 FYNNEI. The CDR3 protein is CASSLLAGGTYNEQFF. CDR3 coding DNA: TGTGCCAGCAGTCTACTAGCGGGTGGGACCTACAATGAGCAGTTCTTC. Complete variable domain (other parts from reference TRBV2 and TRBJ2-1): EPEVTQTPSHQVTQMGQEVILRCVPISNHLYFYWYRQILGQKVEFLVSFYNNEISEKSEIFDDQFSVERPDGSNFTLKIRSTKLEDSAMYFCASSLLAGGTYNEQFFGPGTRLTVL.

As DNA, the CDR3 is TGTGCCAGCAGCAGTAGGGACAGGGACTATGGCTACACCTTC. It codes for CASSSRDRDYGYTF. The genes are TRBV6-1 and TRBJ1-2; 9 bases match TRBD1. The trim removed 6 bases at V and 3 bases at J, leaving 5 bases unmatched. This CDR3 has 14 amino acids. Germline V lookup: CDR1 MNHNS, CDR2 SASEGT.

The rearrangement joins TRBV19 to TRBJ1-2, with TRBD1 identical over 9 bases. The CDR3 is made up of 14 amino acids. V shed 6 bases, J shed 7 bases, and the junction held 9 bases outside the gene matches. Germline V gene lookup returns CDR1 LNHDA and CDR2 SQIVND (reference sequence). The CDR3 region has the DNA TGTGCCAGTAGCACTATGACAGGGGGACCTGGCTACACCTTC. Amino acid sequence: CASSTMTGGPGYTF.

DNA for the CDR3: TGTGCCAGCAGTTACTTTGACCAGCGCACTGAAGCTTTCTTT. It encodes CASSYFDQRTEAFF. The chain links TRBV28 to TRBJ1-1, with no clear D. Trimming cost V 4 bases and J 4 bases, with 13 bases left between them. CDR3 length: 14 residues. Germline V gene data show CDR1 as MDHEN and CDR2 as SYDVKM.

The rearrangement uses TRBV2 and TRBJ1-5; maybe TRBD1 (5 bases). The CDR3 consists of 16 residues. Germline CDR1 SNHLY, CDR2 FYNNEI. Trimming removed 4 bases from V and 1 base from J, with 14 bases in between. CDR3 residues: CASSGGSPGSNQPQHF. Here the CDR3 DNA reads TGTGCCAGCAGTGGGGGCAGCCCTGGGAGCAATCAGCCCCAGCATTTT. The full variable domain, its missing parts supplied by reference TRBV2 and TRBJ1-5, is EPEVTQTPSHQVTQMGQEVILRCVPISNHLYFYWYRQILGQKVEFLVSFYNNEISEKSEIFDDQFSVERPDGSNFTLKIRSTKLEDSAMYFCASSGGSPGSNQPQHFGDGTRLSIL.

The rearrangement links TRBV27 to TRBJ1-2, with D perhaps TRBD1 (5 bases). Trimming took 6 bases from V and 1 from J, leaving 12 bases between them. The CDR3 totals 14 residues. Germline V CDR1 and CDR2: MNHEY, SMNVEV (reference sequence). CDR3 DNA: TGTGCCAGCAGCTCGGGGGGGATTAACTATGGCTACACCTTC. Encoded protein: CASSSGGINYGYTF.

The rearrangement joins TRBV7-9 to TRBJ1-1; possibly TRBD1 for D (6 bases). Germline V gene data show CDR1 as SEHNR and CDR2 as FQNEAQ (reference sequence). The CDR3 has 15 residues. With 4 bases removed from V and 0 bases from J, the gap between germline ends came to 12 bases. DNA of the CDR3: TGTGCCAGCAGCTCCCGACAGGCAATGAACACTGAAGCTTTCTTT. As protein: CASSSRQAMNTEAFF.

This clone occurred a few times. This chain uses TRBV28 with TRBJ2-1; TRBD2 might be the D (7 bases). CDR3 length equals 14 residues. Trimming pared 5 bases from V and 8 bases from J, leaving 16 bases between. The V gene's germline CDR1 is MDHEN and CDR2 SYDVKM. The CDR3 DNA reads as TGTGCCAGCAGTCTCACTAGGGGGGGCGATGAGCAGTTCTTC. This translates into CASSLTRGGDEQFF.

J is TRBJ2-3 and V is TRBV5-1; TRBD1 agrees at 9 bases. This CDR3 region has 18 residues. V trimming: 3 bases; J trimming: 0 bases; junction bases outside the gene matches: 11. Per the germline V gene, CDR1 is SGHRS and CDR2 is YFSETQ. The CDR3 DNA reads TGCGCCAGCAGCTCCCTAAGGGACAGGGACGCTAGCACAGATACGCAGTATTTT. This codes for CASSSLRDRDASTDTQYF.

On this clone: Relative to the germline gene, one junction end is altered; a read error may explain this. The chain is built from TRBV7-9 and TRBJ1-1, with 7 nucleotides matching TRBD1. The germline V gene encodes CDR1 SEHNR and CDR2 FQNEAQ (reference sequence). This CDR3 spans 14 amino acids. This CDR3 reads CSSSFDRDRAEAFF. CDR3 nucleotide sequence: TGTTCCAGCAGCTTCGACAGGGATAGGGCTGAAGCTTTCTTT.

This clone appeared a few times. The CDR3 sequence: CASSLALGLYTGELFF. The DNA for the CDR3 is TGTGCCAGCAGCTTAGCGCTGGGACTATATACCGGGGAGCTGTTTTTT. The chain has TRBV7-8 and TRBJ2-2, with TRBD2 matching 7 bases. V lost 0 bases and J lost 5; bases outside the gene matches: 6. The CDR3 sequence is 16 residues long. The germline V gene encodes CDR1 SGHVS and CDR2 FQNEAQ. Variable domain in full (rest from reference TRBV7-8 and TRBJ2-2): GAGVSQSPRYKVAKRGQDVALRCDPISGHVSLFWYQQALGQGPEFLTYFQNEAQLDKSGLPSDRFFAERPEGSVSTLKIQRTQQEDSAVYLCASSLALGLYTGELFFGEGSRLTVL.

The chain carries TRBV10-3 and TRBJ1-2; a weak D match, TRBD1 (5 bases). Per germline, CDR1 ENHRY and CDR2 SYGVKD. V was clipped by 3 bases and J by 3 bases, with 20 bases between them. This CDR3 is 17 amino acids long. Here the CDR3 DNA reads TGTGCCATCAGTGAATACCAAGTACGACAGACCTACTATGGCTACACCTTC. This gives the protein CAISEYQVRQTYYGYTF.

This sequence joins TRBV19 and TRBJ2-1; 15 bases match TRBD2. In germline, CDR1 is LNHDA, CDR2 SQIVND (reference sequence). The CDR3 runs 19 residues. Trimming removed 6 bases from V and 4 bases from J; junction bases left unmatched: 13. The DNA of the CDR3 is TGTGCCAGTAGGGAGAGGCCGGGACTAGCGGGAGGTCTTTACAATGAGCAGTTCTTC. Translation: CASRERPGLAGGLYNEQFF.

The chain links TRBV30 to TRBJ2-1, with 7 bases identical to TRBD2. This CDR3 has 15 amino acids. CDR1 and CDR2 (germline): GTSNPN, SVGIG (reference sequence). J lost 4 bases, V lost 4 bases, and 10 bases had no gene match. Here the CDR3 reads CAWTHSGEGYNEQFF. Here the CDR3 DNA reads TGTGCCTGGACTCATTCGGGGGAGGGTTACAATGAGCAGTTCTTC.

The chain recombines TRBV6-5 with TRBJ1-5; 7 bases are shared with TRBD1. This CDR3 is built from 14 residues. Germline V lookup: CDR1 MNHEY, CDR2 SVGAGI. V trimming: 4 bases; J trimming: 4 bases; junction bases outside the gene matches: 4. The CDR3 bases are TGTGCCAGCAGTTCGACAGGGCGAAATCAGCCCCAGCATTTT. Protein sequence: CASSSTGRNQPQHF.

V is TRBV28 and J is TRBJ1-2, with 9 bases that match TRBD1. Germline V gives CDR1 MDHEN, CDR2 SYDVKM. V dropped 5 bases and J dropped 4; count of bases not matched to a gene: 8. There are 15 residues in the CDR3. The CDR3 loop reads CASSEGQGHFYGYTF. Written as DNA, the CDR3 is TGTGCCAGCAGTGAAGGACAGGGGCACTTCTATGGCTACACCTTC.

There are a few counts of this clone. The rearrangement uses TRBV6-1 and TRBJ1-1; D not resolved. CDR3 length: 11 amino acids. Trimming took off 4 bases at V and 2 bases at J, with 2 bases between the two ends. CDR1 and CDR2 from the germline V gene are MNHNS and SASEGT. CDR3 in DNA: TGTGCCAGCAGTGTAAACACTGAAGCTTTCTTT. Amino acids: CASSVNTEAFF.

The V call is TRBV5-1, the J call TRBJ2-2, with D perhaps matching TRBD1 (5 bases). The CDR3 is 15 amino acids. CDR1 and CDR2 (germline): SGHRS, YFSETQ. The ends were cut back, 0 bases at V and 6 bases at J, with 12 bases in the middle. CDR3 region: CASSLGQGMAGELFF. In DNA form, the CDR3 reads TGCGCCAGCAGCTTGGGCCAGGGTATGGCCGGGGAGCTGTTTTTT.

This clone was seen a handful of times. The rearrangement joins TRBV7-8 to TRBJ2-3, with no clear D. Germline CDR1 SGHVS, CDR2 FQNEAQ. The CDR3 loop spans 15 amino acids. Trimming removed 5 bases at V and 2 bases at J, with 14 bases between. This CDR3 is CASSLELLVTDTQYF. DNA for the CDR3: TGTGCCAGCAGCCTCGAACTTCTTGTCACAGATACGCAGTATTTT.

The chain couples TRBV12-5 to TRBJ1-3, with 7 bases fitting TRBD1. The CDR3 consists of 16 residues. Unmatched junction bases numbered 3, after V lost 0 bases and J lost 1 base. Per the germline V gene, CDR1 is LGHNT and CDR2 is FRNRAP. CDR3 region: CASGLVGTASGNTIYF. CDR3 sequence (DNA): TGTGCTAGTGGTTTGGTAGGGACAGCATCTGGAAACACCATATATTTT.

This chain uses TRBV10-2 with TRBJ1-3; tentatively, D is TRBD1 (6 bases). Germline V lookup: CDR1 WSHSY, CDR2 SAAADI. Trimming shortened V by 4 bases and J by 0 bases, and 7 bases separated the two germline ends. The CDR3 has 14 amino acids. The CDR3 region is CASSGTVSGNTIYF. The DNA of the CDR3 is TGCGCCAGCAGTGGGACAGTCTCTGGAAACACCATATATTTT.

The chain uses TRBV2 and TRBJ1-2; D gene uncertain. The germline V gene has CDR1 SNHLY and CDR2 FYNNEI. The CDR3 loop spans 13 amino acids. Trimming shortened V by 2 bases and J by 6 bases, and 10 bases separated the two germline ends. The CDR3 region is CASSESYPDGYTF. CDR3 nucleotides: TGTGCCAGCAGTGAATCCTACCCCGATGGCTACACCTTC.

This chain connects TRBV6-1 to TRBJ1-5, with D tentatively TRBD1 (5 bases). V was cut by 3 bases and J by 0 bases, with 12 bases left in between. The CDR3 sequence is 16 residues long. CDR1 MNHNS and CDR2 SASEGT come from the germline V gene. The CDR3 is CASSDRVFGSNQPQHF. CDR3 bases: TGTGCCAGCAGTGACAGGGTCTTCGGTAGCAATCAGCCCCAGCATTTT.

The rearrangement uses TRBV29-1 and TRBJ2-7; D is perhaps TRBD1 (6 bases). The germline CDR1 and CDR2 sequences are SQVTM and ANQGSEA. V was shortened by 1 base and J by 0 bases, with 10 bases between the two germline ends. The CDR3 sequence is 14 residues long. The CDR3 DNA follows: TGCAGCGTTGAAGCAGGGGAAAACTCCTACGAGCAGTACTTC. As protein: CSVEAGENSYEQYF.